The T cell receptor beta chain under discussion was sequenced for a study of naive and memory T cell subsets. An equimolar mix of two oligonucleotides served as the beta constant-region primer for TRBC1 and TRBC2. TCRdb re-analysed the UMI-ligation and nested PCR reads in MiXCR, keeping a single row per CDR3 protein. The data contain some 85,000 distinct CDR3 sequences, around 12% of them singletons. This CDR3 contains 14 residues. Trimming pared 1 base from V and 5 bases from J, leaving 10 bases between. Germline CDR1 is LNHNV and CDR2 is YYDKDF (reference sequence). The sample taken for sequencing was central memory CD4+ T cells from blood. The TCR comes from a human donor in good health. The V call is TRBV15, the J call TRBJ2-3, with a possible D match to TRBD2 (6 bases). For the CDR3, the DNA is TGTGCCACCAGCAGAGGTCTAGCGAAAGATACGCAGTATTTT. Its translation: CATSRGLAKDTQYF.